This T cell receptor beta chain was found in a study of metastatic and nonmetastatic thyroid tumors. Overall study: The authors compared repertoires across blood and tumor or nodule tissue from malignant and benign thyroid patients. Study results and caveats: The reported finding was significantly higher TCR beta diversity in malignant thyroid tumors relative to benign nodules, in blood and tumor.

This clone counts as medium-sized. Its antigen remains unknown. Deletions cut 4 bases from V and 8 bases from J, with 18 bases between. The germline gives CDR1 MNHEY, CDR2 SVGEGT. The CDR3 spans 14 residues. Thyroid surgery was preceded by no treatment in any patient. Original methodology: The study built a papillary thyroid cancer distant-metastasis classifier from CDR3 differences across clinicopathological groups. MiXCR was used by TCRdb to re-call the PCR reads. The authors' filters were not applied to this entry. The sample records around 23,000 clones, 20% to 30% being singletons. Sequenced: blood. The J gene is TRBJ2-7, the V gene TRBV6-2 or TRBV6-3; a weak D match, TRBD2 (6 bases). The TCR sequence derives from a male donor with papillary thyroid cancer or a benign thyroid nodule (not recorded which). Some clones in this sample may be carry-over from other donors' samples. The CDR3, as DNA: TGTGCCAGCAGTTCGTCAACGGGAGTTCCCCAGCAGTACTTC. Translation: CASSSSTGVPQQYF.